Below are 31 T cell receptor beta chains sequenced from a single sample in a study of post-analysis software for immune sequencing data (dated by TCRdb to the mid-2010s). Their target antigens are unknown. Library method: PCR. TCRdb records Illumina HiSeq 2500 as the sequencer. Unique molecular identifiers were incorporated into TCR beta cDNA libraries to reduce PCR and sequencing biases. TCRdb ran its own pipeline on the public reads, namely fastp trimming at Q25 and MiXCR clone calling, and kept in-frame beta chains. Merged by CDR3 protein, the rows form single entries marked with the most common genes and DNA. The sample contains around 400,000 distinct CDR3 sequences, about 39% of them found a single time. Roughly 8.2% of the sample rests with the top ten. Study-level results and caveats: A handful of TRBV segments, including TRBV5-6, TRBV5-1 and TRBV20-1, were significantly more frequent in patients than controls.

Specimen: blood. Source of these receptors: a girl aged 2 to 9 with multiple sclerosis.

The chain uses TRBV12-3 or TRBV12-4 and TRBJ2-6; a weak D match, TRBD1 (5 bases). CDR3 size: 12 residues. Trimming removed 0 bases at V and 12 bases at J, with 6 bases between. CDR3 DNA: TGTGCCAGCAGTTTAGCAGGGGCCGTCCTGACTTTC. It translates to CASSLAGAVLTF.

This clonotype was counted a few times. The chain is built from TRBV7-2 and TRBJ2-7; 10 bases align to TRBD2. V dropped 6 bases and J dropped 3; count of bases not matched to a gene: 8. Germline V gene data show CDR1 as SGHTA and CDR2 as FQGNSA. CDR3 size: 15 residues. The CDR3, as DNA: TGTGCCAGCAGTTATACCGGGACTAGCGTCTACGAGCAGTACTTC. It specifies CASSYTGTSVYEQYF.

This chain connects TRBV9 to TRBJ2-1; 10 bases fit TRBD2. The V and J ends lost 3 bases and 2 bases, in that order; junction bases with no gene match: 2. Germline V gives CDR1 SGDLS, CDR2 YYNGEE. The CDR3 has 15 residues. The CDR3 loop is CASSGAGGPYNEQFF. The CDR3, as DNA: TGTGCCAGCAGCGGAGCGGGAGGGCCCTACAATGAGCAGTTCTTC. Full variable domain (remainder filled in from reference TRBV9 and TRBJ2-1): DSGVTQTPKHLITATGQRVTLRCSPRSGDLSVYWYQQSLDQGLQFLIQYYNGEERAKGNILERFSAQQFPDLHSELNLSSLELGDSALYFCASSGAGGPYNEQFFGPGTRLTVL.

This clonotype turned up a few times. The V and J genes are TRBV7-9 and TRBJ2-3, with D perhaps TRBD2 (6 bases). V shed 1 base and J shed 0 bases, with 11 bases lying between them. Germline V gene data show CDR1 as SEHNR and CDR2 as FQNEAQ (reference sequence). CDR3 length: 16 amino acids. For the CDR3, the DNA is TGTGCCAGCAGCTTAGGCCTAGCGCCAAGCACAGATACGCAGTATTTT. Residues: CASSLGLAPSTDTQYF.

The rearrangement links TRBV14 to TRBJ1-1; D possibly corresponds to TRBD1 (6 bases). Per germline, CDR1 SGHDN and CDR2 FVKESK. This CDR3 spans 14 amino acids. The V gene lost 2 bases and the J gene lost 2 bases, with 9 bases spanning the gap. The CDR3 bases are TGTGCCAGCAGCCAAAGAGGGGGTAACACTGAAGCTTTCTTT. It translates to CASSQRGGNTEAFF.

The chain carries TRBV27 and TRBJ2-7; TRBD1 agrees at 10 bases. Germline CDR1 reads MNHEY; CDR2 reads SMNVEV (reference sequence). Trimming took 3 bases from V and 3 from J; bases not matched to a gene: 8. The CDR3 length is 16 residues. The CDR3 region has the DNA TGTGCCAGCAGTTTGGGGCTGGGACAGGGGAGCTACGAGCAGTACTTC. This encodes CASSLGLGQGSYEQYF.

Worth noting for this clonotype: Germline and junction disagree at one end, which may indicate a read error. The chain employs TRBV15 and TRBJ2-1, with TRBD2 identical over 7 bases. This CDR3 has 14 residues. Germline lookup yields CDR1 LNHNV and CDR2 YYDKDF (reference sequence). The CDR3 DNA follows: TGTGTCACCAGCAGCGGTAGCGGGTACAATGAGCAGTTCTTC. Amino acid sequence: CVTSSGSGYNEQFF. Variable domain in full (rest from reference TRBV15 and TRBJ2-1): DAMVIQNPRYQVTQFGKPVTLSCSQTLNHNVMYWYQQKSSQAPKLLFHYYDKDFNNEADTPDNFQSRRPNTSFCFLDIRSPGLGDTAMYLCVTSSGSGYNEQFFGPGTRLTVL.

The chain uses TRBV7-9 and TRBJ2-1; 7 positions match TRBD1. V trimming: 8 bases; J trimming: 1 base; junction bases outside the gene matches: 11. The CDR3 extends over 16 amino acids. Germline V gene sequence: CDR1 SEHNR, CDR2 FQNEAQ (reference sequence). CDR3 in DNA: TGTGCCAGCGTTCCGACAGGGTTAGGTTCCTACAATGAGCAGTTCTTC. It encodes CASVPTGLGSYNEQFF.

The CDR3 DNA reads as TGTGCCATCAGTGTCGGGACTAGCGTTGAGACCCAGTACTTC. Amino acids: CAISVGTSVETQYF. The V gene is TRBV10-3, the J gene TRBJ2-7; 10 bases fit TRBD2. Near its end, the DNA agrees better with TRBJ2-5, so the J call may be wrong. Germline V gene lookup returns CDR1 ENHRY and CDR2 SYGVKD. The CDR3 has 14 amino acids.

This clonotype was observed at least ten times. This chain links TRBV6-5 with TRBJ2-5; D gene unclear. The CDR3 contains 16 residues. The ends were cut back, 0 bases at V and 2 bases at J, with 13 bases in the middle. Germline CDR1 MNHEY, CDR2 SVGAGI. The CDR3 region has the DNA TGTGCCAGCAGTTACTCCCGTGGCAGTCAGCAAGAGACCCAGTACTTC. Translating it yields CASSYSRGSQQETQYF.

This clonotype has just a few counts. CDR3 bases: TGTGCCAGCAGCTTAGGCGGGGGGGCCACAGATACGCAGTATTTT. As protein: CASSLGGGATDTQYF. The J gene is TRBJ2-3, the V gene TRBV11-2; 9 positions match TRBD2. From germline, CDR1 is SGHAT and CDR2 FQNNGV. V was clipped by 1 base and J by 2 bases; unmatched bases: 1. The CDR3 extends over 15 amino acids.

V is TRBV7-2 and J is TRBJ2-7; 7 nucleotides agree with TRBD1. This CDR3 has 15 amino acids. The germline V gene has CDR1 SGHTA and CDR2 FQGNSA. Losses at the gene ends were 1 base for V and 2 bases for J; bases not matched to a gene: 5. CDR3 residues: CASSLGGGATYEQYF. CDR3 bases: TGTGCCAGCAGCTTAGGAGGGGGCGCTACCTACGAGCAGTACTTC.

The gene calls are TRBV7-3 and TRBJ2-6; D may correspond to TRBD1 or TRBD2 (6 bases each). Trimming cost V 4 bases and J 4 bases, with 14 bases left between them. The CDR3 has 16 amino acids. Germline assignment: CDR1 SGHTA and CDR2 FQGTGA. The DNA of the CDR3 is TGTGCCAGCAGCTCTACATGGGGGGCAGGGGCCAACGTCCTGACTTTC. This codes for CASSSTWGAGANVLTF.

This clonotype was found a few times. This chain connects TRBV28 to TRBJ1-2; 9 bases fit TRBD1. The CDR3 has 14 amino acids. V shed 6 bases and J 8 bases; nucleotides not matched to a gene: 10. Germline CDR1 and CDR2: MDHEN and SYDVKM. DNA of the CDR3: TGTGCCAGCAGCACTGGACAGGGGCGGTACGGCTACACCTTC. Translating gives CASSTGQGRYGYTF.

For the CDR3, the DNA is TGTGCCAGCAGCTTCCCCTCGACAGGGAGTCCAACTAATGAAAAACTGTTTTTT. This translates into CASSFPSTGSPTNEKLFF. This rearrangement joins TRBV7-9 to TRBJ1-4; 7 positions match TRBD1. CDR3 length equals 18 residues. J lost 0 bases, V lost 3 bases, and 10 bases had no gene match. Germline V CDR1 and CDR2: SEHNR, FQNEAQ (reference sequence).

This clonotype was seen a few times. The chain carries TRBV28 and TRBJ2-7, with D perhaps TRBD2 (6 bases). Germline V gene lookup returns CDR1 MDHEN and CDR2 SYDVKM. V lost 6 bases to trimming and J lost 3 bases, with 15 bases between them. The CDR3 loop spans 14 amino acids. The CDR3 region is CASRDGGTIYEQYF. CDR3 nucleotide sequence: TGTGCCAGCAGAGATGGCGGGACCATCTACGAGCAGTACTTC.

This clonotype appeared a few times. V usage is TRBV12-3 or TRBV12-4 and J usage is TRBJ1-1; D unclear. V lost 6 bases and J lost 1, with 12 bases in between. The CDR3 covers 14 residues. The CDR3 region has the DNA TGTGCCAGCAGGTGGGCCCTGAAGAACACTGAAGCTTTCTTT. The encoded protein is CASRWALKNTEAFF.

The V and J genes are TRBV7-9 and TRBJ2-3, with 9 bases aligning to TRBD1. The germline CDR1 and CDR2 sequences are SEHNR and FQNEAQ (reference sequence). The CDR3 contains 15 residues. V was clipped by 3 bases and J by 4 bases; unmatched bases: 5. The CDR3 DNA is TGTGCCAGCAGCTTCAACAGGGGGCGAGCAGATACGCAGTATTTT. This codes for CASSFNRGRADTQYF.

This clonotype was seen only a few times. V is TRBV28 and J is TRBJ2-1; D is possibly TRBD2 (5 bases). The CDR3 sequence is 14 residues long. CDR1 is MDHEN and CDR2 is SYDVKM in the germline V gene. Trimming left V 6 bases short and J 0 bases short, with 9 bases between. The CDR3, as DNA: TGTGCCAGCAGAGTGGAGGTCTCCTACAATGAGCAGTTCTTC. This gives the protein CASRVEVSYNEQFF. Combining the CDR3 with reference TRBV28 and TRBJ2-1 gives the whole variable domain DVKVTQSSRYLVKRTGEKVFLECVQDMDHENMFWYRQDPGLGLRLIYFSYDVKMKEKGDIPEGYSVSREKKERFSLILESASTNQTSMYLCASRVEVSYNEQFFGPGTRLTVL.

The table lists this clonotype with a few counts. J is TRBJ2-7 and V is TRBV6-2 or TRBV6-3; the D call may be TRBD1 or TRBD2 (5 bases each). Germline V CDR1 and CDR2: MNHEY, SVGEGT. CDR3 length equals 14 residues. V lost 0 bases to trimming and J lost 2 bases, with 8 bases between them. CDR3 sequence reads: CASSYSRGTYEQYF. The CDR3 DNA follows: TGTGCCAGCAGTTACTCGAGGGGTACCTACGAGCAGTACTTC.

The gene calls are TRBV5-1 and TRBJ2-1; 11 nucleotides line up with TRBD2. The CDR3 runs 15 residues. Losses at the gene ends were 2 bases for V and 8 bases for J; bases not matched to a gene: 6. Germline CDR1 and CDR2: SGHRS and YFSETQ. The CDR3 sequence: CASSLVSGGGDEQFF. The CDR3 DNA is TGCGCCAGCAGCTTAGTTAGCGGGGGGGGCGATGAGCAGTTCTTC.

There are a few counts of this clonotype. The rearrangement links TRBV10-3 to TRBJ2-1; D is possibly TRBD2 (6 bases). The germline V and J ends were trimmed by 3 bases and 4 bases, with 13 bases remaining between them. Germline CDR1 is ENHRY and CDR2 is SYGVKD. The CDR3 sequence is 15 residues long. The CDR3 here is CAISDTGTGYNEQFF. CDR3 in DNA: TGTGCCATCAGTGATACCGGGACTGGTTACAATGAGCAGTTCTTC.

This clonotype has only a few counts. The chain has TRBV5-1 and TRBJ2-3, with 8 bases lining up with TRBD1. This CDR3 has 18 amino acids. Looked up from germline, CDR1 is SGHRS and CDR2 is YFSETQ. The V gene end was trimmed by 0 bases and the J gene end by 3 bases; junction bases not matched to a gene: 12. CDR3 coding DNA: TGCGCCAGCAGCTTGGGGGACCGGACAGGGTTGGGGACAGATACGCAGTATTTT. Translating it yields CASSLGDRTGLGTDTQYF.

V gene TRBV28 combines with J gene TRBJ1-2, with D perhaps matching TRBD1 (5 bases). The germline V gene has CDR1 MDHEN and CDR2 SYDVKM. V was clipped by 2 bases and J by 4 bases, with 14 bases between them. CDR3 size: 15 residues. This CDR3 reads CASSLRGRCFYGYTF. For the CDR3, the DNA is TGTGCCAGCAGTTTAAGGGGCAGGTGCTTCTATGGCTACACCTTC.

A few counts support this clonotype. The chain employs TRBV6-6 and TRBJ2-3, with D unresolved. Trimming left V 0 bases short and J 4 bases short, with 8 bases between. Germline V CDR1 and CDR2: MNHNY, SVGAGI (reference sequence). The CDR3 has 14 residues. This CDR3 reads CASSYSSRADTQYF. For the CDR3, the DNA is TGTGCCAGCAGTTACTCGAGTCGAGCAGATACGCAGTATTTT.

The chain uses TRBV7-9 and TRBJ2-1, with 7 bases aligning to TRBD2. The germline V gene has CDR1 SEHNR and CDR2 FQNEAQ (reference sequence). Trimming at V came to 5 bases and at J to 4 bases, leaving 14 bases not matched to a gene. CDR3 length equals 17 residues. CDR3 DNA sequence: TGTGCCAGCAGCCCCGCTACGGGACTAAACTCTTACAATGAGCAGTTCTTC. Translation gives CASSPATGLNSYNEQFF.

The V and J genes are TRBV28 and TRBJ2-1, with D tentatively TRBD1 (6 bases). Trimming removed 3 bases from V and 5 bases from J, with 17 bases in between. Germline V gene data show CDR1 as MDHEN and CDR2 as SYDVKM. The CDR3 covers 16 residues. The CDR3 DNA sequence: TGTGCCAGCAGTTTGTATGACAGGTTGATCGACAATGAGCAGTTCTTC. Residues: CASSLYDRLIDNEQFF. Full variable domain (remainder filled in from reference TRBV28 and TRBJ2-1): DVKVTQSSRYLVKRTGEKVFLECVQDMDHENMFWYRQDPGLGLRLIYFSYDVKMKEKGDIPEGYSVSREKKERFSLILESASTNQTSMYLCASSLYDRLIDNEQFFGPGTRLTVL.

The chain is built from TRBV6-5 and TRBJ2-4; 8 nucleotides agree with TRBD1. This CDR3 is 15 amino acids long. With V trimmed by 5 bases and J by 4 bases, 7 bases remained unmatched. Per the germline V gene, CDR1 is MNHEY and CDR2 is SVGAGI. In DNA, the CDR3 is TGTGCCAGCAGTCAGAGGACAGGGCGGAAAAACATTCAGTACTTC. This translates into CASSQRTGRKNIQYF.

The rearrangement uses TRBV7-2 and TRBJ2-5; 7 bases align to TRBD1. CDR3 length equals 16 residues. Trimming cost V 2 bases and J 3 bases; bases outside gene matches: 9. Germline CDR1 reads SGHTA; CDR2 reads FQGNSA. CDR3 region: CASSLFGRGIKETQYF. CDR3 bases: TGTGCCAGCAGCTTATTCGGCAGGGGGATTAAAGAGACCCAGTACTTC.

Only one count was recorded for this clonotype. This chain uses TRBV7-9 with TRBJ2-3, with TRBD2 identical over 8 bases. The CDR3 contains 15 residues. The junction had 12 bases not matched to a gene; V was cut back by 7 bases and J by 6 bases. Germline V gene sequence: CDR1 SEHNR, CDR2 FQNEAQ (reference sequence). The CDR3 region is CASTPRAGDLDTQYF. In nucleotides, the CDR3 is TGTGCCAGCACCCCTAGAGCGGGAGATCTGGATACGCAGTATTTT. Complete variable domain (other parts from reference TRBV7-9 and TRBJ2-3): DTGVSQNPRHKITKRGQNVTFRCDPISEHNRLYWYRQTLGQGPEFLTYFQNEAQLEKSRLLSDRFSAERPKGSFSTLEIQRTEQGDSAMYLCASTPRAGDLDTQYFGPGTRLTVL.

The V call is TRBV2, the J call TRBJ2-1, with 9 bases identical to TRBD2. The CDR3 is 16 amino acids. Unmatched junction bases numbered 10, after V lost 6 bases and J lost 4 bases. The germline V gene has CDR1 SNHLY and CDR2 FYNNEI. CDR3 in DNA: TGTGCCAGCAGCCTCACGGGACTAGCAAAGTACAATGAGCAGTTCTTC. This translates into CASSLTGLAKYNEQFF.